The 11 T cell receptor beta chains reported below all come from one sample, sequenced in a study of cytomegalovirus exposure and HLA in healthy donors (dated by TCRdb to 2016 to 2017). Libraries came from the immunoSEQ multiplex PCR assay. For the multiplex PCR, a mixture combining 60 forward primers for TCR Vbeta segments and 13 reverse primers for TCR Jbeta segments was used. Entries here come from immuneACCESS through TCRdb and include only in-frame sequences with V and J called. Some clones fail to appear in such tables; in the studies checked, an unresolved V gene covers under half of the shortfall, and the cause of the remainder is unknown. A total of 150,000 or so clones appear in this sample, approximately 77% of them only once. The top ten clones comprise 1.5% of the sample. Sequencing was carried out using PBMCs. These receptors all come from a male donor in good health and CMV-seronegative.

The chain employs TRBV7-3 and TRBJ2-2; no firm D call. Germline CDR1 and CDR2: SGHTA and FQGTGA. Trimming cost V 0 bases and J 5 bases, with 10 bases left between them. The CDR3 totals 15 residues. DNA for the CDR3: TGTGCCAGCAGCTTAACTGCGGTCAAAACCGGGGAGCTGTTTTTT. Translating gives CASSLTAVKTGELFF.

The chain has TRBV4-1 and TRBJ2-3, with D hard to call. V lost 1 base and J lost 1, with 6 bases in between. The CDR3 has 14 residues. Germline CDR1 MGHRA, CDR2 YSYEKL. CDR3 bases: TGCGCCAGCAGCCAAGTATCAGGCACAGATACGCAGTATTTT. Translation: CASSQVSGTDTQYF.

This clone was detected a few times. CDR3 DNA: TGTGCCAGCAGTGAAGACCCCAGGGGTGCTGAAGCTTTCTTT. This codes for CASSEDPRGAEAFF. The gene calls are TRBV6-1 and TRBJ1-1; a possible D gene is TRBD1 (6 bases). V was trimmed by 1 base and J by 6 bases, leaving 12 bases between them. CDR3 size: 14 residues. Per germline, CDR1 MNHNS and CDR2 SASEGT.

This sequence joins TRBV6-5 and TRBJ2-3; TRBD2 agrees at 7 bases. V lost 2 bases and J lost 0; bases outside the gene matches: 5. The CDR3 totals 16 residues. In germline, CDR1 is MNHEY, CDR2 SVGAGI. In DNA, the CDR3 is TGTGCCAGCAGTTACGGCCTAGCGGTGAGCACAGATACGCAGTATTTT. This encodes CASSYGLAVSTDTQYF.

The chain uses TRBV7-2 and TRBJ1-5; TRBD1 is a possible D gene (5 bases). The V gene's germline CDR1 is SGHTA and CDR2 FQGNSA. This CDR3 comprises 15 residues. The V gene lost 5 bases and the J gene lost 6 bases, with 17 bases spanning the gap. As DNA, the CDR3 is TGTGCCAGCAGCCCCCGAGCGGGGGAGGGTCAGCCCCAGCATTTT. It translates to CASSPRAGEGQPQHF.

This chain uses TRBV2 with TRBJ1-5; no clear D gene. The CDR3 runs 16 residues. Germline V CDR1 and CDR2: SNHLY, FYNNEI. V was clipped by 4 bases and J by 6 bases, with 19 bases between them. The CDR3: CASSAAGGSVGQPQHF. DNA for the CDR3: TGTGCCAGCAGTGCGGCTGGAGGGTCCGTGGGTCAGCCCCAGCATTTT.

This chain uses TRBV28 with TRBJ1-5; D unclear. V lost 5 bases and J 7 bases, leaving 18 bases between the germline ends. Per germline, CDR1 MDHEN and CDR2 SYDVKM. CDR3 length equals 15 residues. CDR3: CASSTRALPHQPQHF. CDR3 nucleotide sequence: TGTGCCAGCAGTACGCGGGCCCTCCCTCACCAGCCCCAGCATTTT.

This clone was seen just once. The J gene is TRBJ2-7, the V gene TRBV6-1; 13 bases fit TRBD2. The J segment lost 2 bases and the V segment lost 1 base, leaving 5 bases of the junction unmatched. The CDR3 totals 17 residues. The germline V gene has CDR1 MNHNS and CDR2 SASEGT. CDR3 residues: CASSEVLAGGNAYEQYF. CDR3 in DNA: TGTGCCAGCAGTGAAGTACTAGCGGGAGGGAATGCCTACGAGCAGTACTTC.

This clone was counted a few times. The V and J genes are TRBV6-5 and TRBJ2-7; 8 bases map to TRBD1. The length of the CDR3 is 13 residues. V was clipped by 5 bases and J by 4 bases; unmatched bases: 4. The germline V gene encodes CDR1 MNHEY and CDR2 SVGAGI. The CDR3 loop is CASSPDRVYEQYF. The DNA of the CDR3 is TGTGCCAGCAGTCCGGACAGGGTGTACGAGCAGTACTTC.

This clone is a singleton in its sample. The rearrangement links TRBV2 to TRBJ2-1, with 11 bases aligning to TRBD2. Germline values: CDR1 SNHLY, CDR2 FYNNEI. The junction had 3 bases not matched to a gene; V was cut back by 6 bases and J by 2 bases. This CDR3 spans 15 amino acids. Here the CDR3 DNA reads TGTGCCAGCAGGAGACTAGCGGGGCCCTACAATGAGCAGTTCTTC. Protein: CASRRLAGPYNEQFF.

The gene calls are TRBV11-2 and TRBJ1-2, with 9 bases that match TRBD1. The germline CDR1 and CDR2 sequences are SGHAT and FQNNGV. CDR3 length: 15 residues. V lost 4 bases, J lost 4 bases, and 7 bases stayed unmatched. Here the CDR3 reads CASSSPGQGIYGYTF. CDR3 coding DNA: TGTGCCAGCAGCTCGCCGGGACAGGGTATCTATGGCTACACCTTC.